A single sample gave rise to the 25 T cell receptor beta chains below, sequenced in a study of regulatory T cells in long-lasting Graves disease (dated by TCRdb to 2020 to 2023). Library preparation employed multiplex PCR. The sequencing machine was an Illumina HiSeq 4000. To build TCR beta libraries, CDR3 regions were amplified by Arm-PCR using iRepertoire HTBI primers. The raw public data were reprocessed by TCRdb itself: fastp quality trimming at Q25, MiXCR clonotype calling, in-frame beta chains only. Rows matching on CDR3 protein sequence are summarized as one entry with the most common DNA and genes. For this sample there are about 430,000 distinct CDR3 sequences; 21% appear just once. The top ten constitute roughly an eighth of the sample. The time point label on this specimen signifies: persistent/refractory GD, antithyroid drugs over 5 years with positive TRAb. For both TCR sequencing and RNA sequencing, RNA was extracted from PBMCs using TRIzol.

Sequences were derived from peripheral blood mononuclear cells (PBMCs), sampled when the disease was refractory, from a patient treated with antithyroid drugs. The receptors come from a female donor with Graves disease.

This clonotype appeared a few times. The J gene is TRBJ1-1, the V gene TRBV10-3; possible D gene TRBD1, 6 bases. The ends were cut back, 4 bases at V and 0 bases at J, with 24 bases in the middle. Germline V gene lookup returns CDR1 ENHRY and CDR2 SYGVKD. CDR3 length: 19 residues. CDR3 sequence: CAISANQKRDTPLNTEAFF. The CDR3, as DNA: TGTGCCATCAGTGCAAATCAGAAAAGGGACACTCCTCTGAACACTGAAGCTTTCTTT.

This chain uses TRBV27 with TRBJ2-7; 7 positions match TRBD2. Germline CDR1 MNHEY, CDR2 SMNVEV (reference sequence). This CDR3 comprises 14 residues. With 8 bases clipped from V and 3 bases from J, the junction kept 10 bases outside the gene matches. CDR3 coding DNA: TGTGCCAGCGGGCCTCGGGGGAGGGACTACGAGCAGTACTTC. It is translated as CASGPRGRDYEQYF.

This clonotype was found many times. The chain links TRBV5-1 to TRBJ2-7; the D is unclear. This CDR3 has 15 residues. V lost 0 bases, J lost 1 base, and 11 bases lay in between. Per germline, CDR1 SGHRS and CDR2 YFSETQ. The CDR3 sequence is CASSLAAERSYEQYF. For the CDR3, the DNA is TGCGCCAGCAGCTTGGCCGCGGAGCGATCCTACGAGCAGTACTTC. The full variable domain, in which reference TRBV5-1 and TRBJ2-7 provide the parts outside the CDR3, is KAGVTQTPRYLIKTRGQQVTLSCSPISGHRSVSWYQQTPGQGLQFLFEYFSETQRNKGNFPGRFSGRQFSNSRSEMNVSTLELGDSALYLCASSLAAERSYEQYFGPGTRLTVT.

The rearrangement links TRBV4-2 to TRBJ2-5, with 9 bases aligning to TRBD2. CDR1 LGHNA and CDR2 YNFKEQ come from the germline V gene. The CDR3 spans 17 residues. J was trimmed by 0 bases and V by 2 bases; bases with no gene match: 7. The CDR3 reads CASSQFGASGNQETQYF. The DNA of the CDR3 is TGTGCCAGCAGCCAATTCGGGGCTAGCGGGAACCAAGAGACCCAGTACTTC.

This clonotype was detected ten times or more. The V gene is TRBV28, the J gene TRBJ2-7; D not certain. Trimming left V 4 bases short and J 9 bases short, with 22 bases between. CDR1 MDHEN and CDR2 SYDVKM come from the germline V gene. The CDR3 contains 15 residues. The CDR3 nucleotides are TGTGCCAGCAGTTCACCCGTAAGGGTGTCCAACGGGCAGTACTTC. It is translated as CASSSPVRVSNGQYF.

This clonotype was counted a few times. V is TRBV30 and J is TRBJ2-7; D not resolved. V shed 2 bases and J shed 2 bases, with 16 bases lying between them. There are 15 residues in the CDR3. CDR1 GTSNPN and CDR2 SVGIG come from the germline V gene (reference sequence). Here the CDR3 reads CAWSPDGRLTYEQYF. CDR3 nucleotides: TGTGCCTGGAGTCCTGACGGCCGCCTCACCTACGAGCAGTACTTC.

This clonotype has just a few counts. The V call is TRBV20-1, the J call TRBJ2-4, with D possibly matching TRBD1 (6 bases). The J call could be wrong; TRBJ2-5 is a better fit for the DNA end. The V gene's germline CDR1 is DFQATT and CDR2 SNEGSKA (reference sequence). CDR3 length: 14 amino acids. CDR3 in amino acids: CSARSPGEGETQYF. In nucleotides, the CDR3 is TGCAGTGCTAGATCGCCAGGGGAAGGGGAGACCCAGTACTTC.

This clonotype was observed many times. The chain carries TRBV7-9 and TRBJ2-7, with a weak D call TRBD1 (6 bases). The V gene lost 4 bases and the J gene lost 4 bases, with 17 bases spanning the gap. Germline CDR1 reads SEHNR; CDR2 reads FQNEAQ (reference sequence). The CDR3 runs to 15 residues. As DNA, the CDR3 is TGTGCCAGCAGCTCCACAGGGTTTCTAAAGTACGAGCAGTACTTC. This translates into CASSSTGFLKYEQYF.

This clonotype has more than one count but fewer than ten. The rearrangement uses TRBV20-1 and TRBJ2-1; D possibly corresponds to TRBD2 (7 bases). The CDR3 is 16 residues long. The V end lost 4 bases, the J end lost 4 bases, and 20 bases lay between the germline ends. Germline loops: CDR1 DFQATT, CDR2 SNEGSKA (reference sequence). CDR3 loop: CSATGGLAKRYNEQFF. The DNA for the CDR3 is TGCAGTGCTACCGGGGGGCTAGCGAAAAGATACAATGAGCAGTTCTTC.

At least ten counts were recorded for this clonotype. The chain recombines TRBV28 with TRBJ2-7; D is ambiguous. This CDR3 has 13 amino acids. Germline-derived CDR1 and CDR2 are MDHEN and SYDVKM. Trimming left V 6 bases short and J 4 bases short, with 13 bases between. CDR3 coding DNA: TGTGCCAGCAGAGTGGCAGGTTCTTACGAGCAGTACTTC. Encoded protein: CASRVAGSYEQYF.

This clonotype was seen at least ten times. The chain joins TRBV11-3 to TRBJ1-1; D unclear. Germline assignment: CDR1 SGHNT and CDR2 YENEEA. CDR3 length equals 13 residues. In DNA, the CDR3 is TGTGCAAGCCGTCCGCGGGGAGGCACTGAAGCTTTCTTT. The encoded protein is CASRPRGGTEAFF.

CDR3 loop: CASSSLVPRDRVNDGYTF. CDR3 DNA sequence: TGTGCCAGCTCATCCCTAGTCCCCCGGGACAGAGTAAACGATGGCTACACCTTC. The gene calls are TRBV18 and TRBJ1-2; 7 bases map to TRBD1. This CDR3 is built from 18 residues. The V and J ends lost 5 bases and 6 bases, in that order; junction bases with no gene match: 21. CDR1 is KGHSH and CDR2 is LQKENI in the germline V gene. Supplemented by reference TRBV18 and TRBJ1-2, the full variable domain reads NAGVMQNPRHLVRRRGQEARLRCSPMKGHSHVYWYRQLPEEGLKFMVYLQKENIIDESGMPKERFSAEFPKEGPSILRIQQVVRGDSAAYFCASSSLVPRDRVNDGYTFGSGTRLTVV.

A remark on this clonotype: A far larger clone is just one base off, so this is likely a read error. The missing conserved phenylalanine or tryptophan at the end of this CDR3 makes a read error likely. The CDR3 nucleotides read TGCAGCGTATCCGGGACAGGCGGGGGGGAAGAGACCCAGTACCTC. This encodes CSVSGTGGGEETQYL. This chain joins TRBV29-1 and TRBJ2-7; a weak D match, TRBD2 (9 bases). The last part of the DNA fits TRBJ2-5 better; the J call may be wrong. Germline V CDR1 and CDR2: SQVTM, ANQGSEA. The CDR3 consists of 15 residues.

This clonotype was seen at least ten times. V gene TRBV28 combines with J gene TRBJ1-4, with 7 bases lining up with TRBD1. The germline CDR1 and CDR2 sequences are MDHEN and SYDVKM. The CDR3 sequence is 15 residues long. V lost 5 bases, J lost 5 bases, and 8 bases stayed unmatched. CDR3: CASSPPDRVNEKLFF. The CDR3 nucleotides are TGTGCCAGCAGTCCACCCGACAGGGTCAATGAAAAACTGTTTTTT. The whole variable domain, remainder taken from reference TRBV28 and TRBJ1-4, is DVKVTQSSRYLVKRTGEKVFLECVQDMDHENMFWYRQDPGLGLRLIYFSYDVKMKEKGDIPEGYSVSREKKERFSLILESASTNQTSMYLCASSPPDRVNEKLFFGSGTQLSVL.

With regard to this clonotype: This sequence may be a read error, since a much larger clone differs from it by one base. Lacking the conserved final phenylalanine or tryptophan, this CDR3 likely reflects a read error. The chain uses TRBV28 and TRBJ2-7, with a possible D match to TRBD1 (6 bases). Germline assignment: CDR1 MDHEN and CDR2 SYDVKM. Between the trimmed V and J ends, which lost 6 bases and 6 bases, there was a span of 12 bases. This CDR3 spans 12 amino acids. This chain's CDR3 is CASRSGQFEQYL. DNA for the CDR3: TGTGCCAGCAGGTCCGGACAGTTCGAGCAGTACCTC.

A remark on this clonotype: This may arise from a read error, as a much more abundant clone is one base away. This chain uses TRBV5-1 with TRBJ2-7; D possibly corresponds to TRBD1 (6 bases). The V end lost 4 bases, the J end lost 5 bases, and 19 bases lay between the germline ends. This CDR3 region has 15 residues. Germline loops: CDR1 SGHRS, CDR2 YFSETQ. CDR3 DNA sequence: TGCGCCAGCAGCCTGACGGGACAAGGAACCCACGAGCAGTACTTC. Translated, it gives CASSLTGQGTHEQYF.

The V and J genes are TRBV27 and TRBJ2-7; no reliable D call. The V gene's germline CDR1 is MNHEY and CDR2 SMNVEV (reference sequence). V was cut by 5 bases and J by 0 bases, with 17 bases left in between. The CDR3 extends over 16 amino acids. The CDR3, as DNA: TGTGCCAGCAGTCCCCTGGAAGCTCGAAGCTCCTACGAGCAGTACTTC. Its protein is CASSPLEARSSYEQYF.

In this sample, this clonotype turned up a few times. The chain links TRBV7-9 to TRBJ2-5; TRBD1 matches 8 bases. The V gene end was trimmed by 7 bases and the J gene end by 3 bases; junction bases not matched to a gene: 4. This CDR3 is built from 13 residues. Germline-derived CDR1 and CDR2 are SEHNR and FQNEAQ (reference sequence). This CDR3 is CASTTDREETQYF. In DNA form, the CDR3 reads TGTGCCAGCACCACGGACAGGGAAGAGACCCAGTACTTC.

This clonotype was seen a few times. The chain links TRBV28 to TRBJ2-2, with D maybe TRBD1 (6 bases). CDR1 is MDHEN, CDR2 SYDVKM, per germline. Trimming shortened V by 3 bases and J by 0 bases, and 20 bases separated the two germline ends. The CDR3 covers 19 residues. This CDR3 is CASSFGLGQSNSNTGELFF. CDR3 bases: TGTGCCAGCAGTTTTGGGCTCGGACAGTCCAACTCGAACACCGGGGAGCTGTTTTTT.

Regarding this clonotype: A read error is possible here, since a much larger clone lies one base away. This chain uses TRBV2 with TRBJ2-7; D is ambiguous. CDR3 length: 13 amino acids. Looked up from germline, CDR1 is SNHLY and CDR2 is FYNNEI. CDR3 residues: CACSTDRNYEQYF. The CDR3 nucleotides read TGTGCCTGCAGTACCGACCGAAACTACGAGCAGTACTTC.

V is TRBV25-1 and J is TRBJ2-5, with 9 bases aligning to TRBD1. J lost 5 bases, V lost 7 bases, and 8 bases had no gene match. This CDR3 spans 14 amino acids. The germline gives CDR1 MGHDK, CDR2 SYGVNS. This chain's CDR3 is CASTTGGAGETQYF. CDR3 nucleotides: TGTGCCAGCACTACAGGGGGCGCGGGGGAGACCCAGTACTTC. The full variable domain, rest sourced from reference TRBV25-1 and TRBJ2-5, is EADIYQTPRYLVIGTGKKITLECSQTMGHDKMYWYQQDPGMELHLIHYSYGVNSTEKGDLSSESTVSRIRTEHFPLTLESARPSHTSQYLCASTTGGAGETQYFGPGTRLLVL.

This clonotype was seen ten or more times. V gene TRBV28 combines with J gene TRBJ2-7; TRBD1 is a possible D gene (6 bases). With 5 bases removed from V and 3 bases from J, the gap between germline ends came to 17 bases. The V gene's germline CDR1 is MDHEN and CDR2 SYDVKM. This CDR3 is 15 amino acids long. The CDR3 loop is CASSALTGWDYEQYF. The CDR3 DNA reads as TGTGCCAGCAGTGCGTTGACAGGATGGGACTACGAGCAGTACTTC. Supplemented by reference TRBV28 and TRBJ2-7, the full variable domain reads DVKVTQSSRYLVKRTGEKVFLECVQDMDHENMFWYRQDPGLGLRLIYFSYDVKMKEKGDIPEGYSVSREKKERFSLILESASTNQTSMYLCASSALTGWDYEQYFGPGTRLTVT.

The V and J genes are TRBV29-1 and TRBJ1-2; D is undetermined. In germline, CDR1 is SQVTM, CDR2 ANQGSEA. The CDR3 sequence is 12 residues long. V was shortened by 4 bases and J by 5 bases, with 11 bases between the two germline ends. Here the CDR3 reads CSVGSGTYGYTF. CDR3 in DNA: TGCAGCGTTGGATCTGGCACTTATGGCTACACCTTC.

The chain links TRBV14 to TRBJ2-2; the D is unclear. Between the trimmed V and J ends, which lost 1 base and 4 bases, there was a span of 10 bases. CDR1 is SGHDN and CDR2 is FVKESK in the germline V gene. The length of the CDR3 is 15 residues. CDR3 nucleotide sequence: TGTGCCAGCAGCCAAGTTTCTTCGGGCACCGGGGAGCTGTTTTTT. It codes for CASSQVSSGTGELFF.

This clonotype was observed many times. The V and J genes are TRBV28 and TRBJ1-2, with 9 bases matching TRBD1. In germline, CDR1 is MDHEN, CDR2 SYDVKM. This CDR3 comprises 13 residues. The J segment lost 7 bases and the V segment lost 3 bases, leaving 3 bases of the junction unmatched. CDR3 DNA: TGTGCCAGCAGTTTTGGGACAGGGTTTGGCTACACCTTC. Residues: CASSFGTGFGYTF.